The 32 T cell receptor beta chains below come from one sample, sequenced in a study of cytomegalovirus exposure and HLA in healthy donors listed by TCRdb under 2017. The library was generated by the immunoSEQ multiplex PCR assay. The multiplex PCR relied on a mix of 60 forward primers for TCR Vbeta segments and 13 reverse primers for TCR Jbeta segments. Not all clones reach the TCRdb copy of this immuneACCESS table, which keeps in-frame sequences only. Checked studies attribute under half of the gap to unresolved V genes and leave the rest unexplained. This sample comprises 200,000 to 250,000 clones, more than 75% of them detected only once. 2.5% to 3.5% of the sample is held by the ten biggest clonotypes. Source material: PBMCs. Every receptor here comes from a woman in her 40s in good health and CMV-seronegative.

The rearrangement joins TRBV18 to TRBJ1-1, with 8 positions matching TRBD1. Germline loops: CDR1 KGHSH, CDR2 LQKENI. The ends lost 3 bases at V and 5 bases at J; junction bases unmatched: 5. The CDR3 is 14 residues long. The CDR3 protein is CASSPDRGGTEAFF. CDR3 DNA: TGTGCCAGCTCACCTGACAGGGGAGGGACTGAAGCTTTCTTT.

The CDR3 protein is CASSPQGAFTDTQYF. CDR3 in DNA: TGTGCCAGCAGCCCACAGGGGGCATTCACAGATACGCAGTATTTT. The chain uses TRBV7-3 and TRBJ2-3; 9 nucleotides align to TRBD1. CDR1 is SGHTA, CDR2 FQGTGA, per germline. There are 15 residues in the CDR3. The junction had 5 bases not matched to a gene; V was cut back by 5 bases and J by 2 bases.

This chain uses TRBV2 with TRBJ1-2, with TRBD1 identical over 9 bases. Germline trimming cut 8 bases from V and 4 bases from J; bases unmatched to any gene: 5. The CDR3 contains 13 residues. Germline V gives CDR1 SNHLY, CDR2 FYNNEI. The CDR3 DNA sequence: TGTGCCAGCCGCGGACAGGGGAGCTATGGCTACACCTTC. The encoded protein is CASRGQGSYGYTF.

This chain connects TRBV19 to TRBJ2-7; no firm D call. The V and J ends lost 4 bases and 2 bases respectively, with 6 bases between them. This CDR3 contains 12 residues. Per the germline V gene, CDR1 is LNHDA and CDR2 is SQIVND (reference sequence). DNA of the CDR3: TGTGCCAGTAGTAACAGCCCCTACGAGCAGTACTTC. This sequence encodes CASSNSPYEQYF.

The chain combines TRBV4-1 with TRBJ2-7, with D uncertain. The germline gives CDR1 MGHRA, CDR2 YSYEKL. The CDR3 runs 11 residues. V was trimmed by 3 bases and J by 6 bases, leaving 6 bases between them. The CDR3 coding sequence is TGCGCCAGCAGCCAGGAGAGCGAGCAGTACTTC. Its translation is CASSQESEQYF.

This clone was counted a few times. The gene calls are TRBV11-2 and TRBJ2-2, with 8 positions matching TRBD1. Germline V gene data show CDR1 as SGHAT and CDR2 as FQNNGV. J lost 5 bases, V lost 4 bases, and 6 bases had no gene match. This CDR3 has 15 amino acids. The CDR3 DNA sequence: TGTGCCAGCAGCTCTAGACAGGGGTGGACCGGGGAGCTGTTTTTT. Amino acids: CASSSRQGWTGELFF.

The rearrangement joins TRBV28 to TRBJ2-7; tentatively, D is TRBD1 (5 bases). There are 12 residues in the CDR3. Germline CDR1 and CDR2: MDHEN and SYDVKM. V was trimmed by 4 bases and J by 6 bases, leaving 10 bases between them. The CDR3 spells CASSSQGTEQYF. The CDR3 DNA sequence: TGTGCCAGCAGTTCTCAGGGCACCGAGCAGTACTTC.

The chain carries TRBV25-1 and TRBJ1-5; D gene unclear. Trimming shortened V by 6 bases and J by 0 bases, and 6 bases separated the two germline ends. This CDR3 has 13 residues. CDR1 is MGHDK and CDR2 is SYGVNS in the germline V gene. In nucleotides, the CDR3 is TGTGCCAGCAGGGCGGGTAGCAATCAGCCCCAGCATTTT. This gives the protein CASRAGSNQPQHF. Based on the CDR3 plus reference TRBV25-1 and TRBJ1-5, the full variable domain is EADIYQTPRYLVIGTGKKITLECSQTMGHDKMYWYQQDPGMELHLIHYSYGVNSTEKGDLSSESTVSRIRTEHFPLTLESARPSHTSQYLCASRAGSNQPQHFGDGTRLSIL.

The rearrangement links TRBV9 to TRBJ2-7, with 11 bases matching TRBD2. Germline V gene sequence: CDR1 SGDLS, CDR2 YYNGEE. The CDR3 is 16 residues long. V gave up 0 bases and J gave up 2 bases; unmatched junction bases: 4. Here the CDR3 DNA reads TGTGCCAGCAGCGTAGCCCCGGGACTAGCGGCCTACGAGCAGTACTTC. It yields the protein CASSVAPGLAAYEQYF. Full variable domain (outside the CDR3, taken from reference TRBV9 and TRBJ2-7): DSGVTQTPKHLITATGQRVTLRCSPRSGDLSVYWYQQSLDQGLQFLIQYYNGEERAKGNILERFSAQQFPDLHSELNLSSLELGDSALYFCASSVAPGLAAYEQYFGPGTRLTVT.

The chain links TRBV27 to TRBJ2-7; TRBD2 matches 8 bases. V lost 4 bases, J lost 3 bases, and 11 bases stayed unmatched. The CDR3 spans 16 residues. The germline CDR1 and CDR2 sequences are MNHEY and SMNVEV (reference sequence). The CDR3 bases are TGTGCCAGCAGTTCCTCACTCCCGACTAGCGTCTACGAGCAGTACTTC. Protein: CASSSSLPTSVYEQYF.

The V and J genes are TRBV18 and TRBJ2-7; 8 bases map to TRBD1. The CDR3 has 14 amino acids. Germline-derived CDR1 and CDR2 are KGHSH and LQKENI. Trimming cost V 3 bases and J 6 bases; bases outside gene matches: 7. The CDR3 DNA is TGTGCCAGCTCACCCACCTCCGGGACAGGCGAGCAGTACTTC. Its protein product is CASSPTSGTGEQYF. The variable domain in full, with the rest retrieved from reference TRBV18 and TRBJ2-7, is NAGVMQNPRHLVRRRGQEARLRCSPMKGHSHVYWYRQLPEEGLKFMVYLQKENIIDESGMPKERFSAEFPKEGPSILRIQQVVRGDSAAYFCASSPTSGTGEQYFGPGTRLTVT.

The rearrangement uses TRBV2 and TRBJ2-5, with 8 bases lining up with TRBD1. From germline, CDR1 is SNHLY and CDR2 FYNNEI. CDR3 length: 15 amino acids. V lost 4 bases, J lost 1 base, and 5 bases stayed unmatched. The CDR3 protein is CASSVDRASQETQYF. Here the CDR3 DNA reads TGTGCCAGCAGTGTGGACAGGGCGAGCCAAGAGACCCAGTACTTC.

This clone was counted between two and nine times. V usage is TRBV6-5 and J usage is TRBJ2-3; D remains unclear. The CDR3 is 11 residues long. Germline V CDR1 and CDR2: MNHEY, SVGAGI. V lost 1 base and J 10 bases, leaving 6 bases between the germline ends. The CDR3 loop reads CASSYFEAQYF. The DNA of the CDR3 is TGTGCCAGCAGTTACTTCGAGGCGCAGTATTTT.

The chain is built from TRBV28 and TRBJ2-5, with D maybe TRBD1 (6 bases). The V and J ends lost 2 bases and 2 bases respectively, with 9 bases between them. The CDR3 is 14 residues long. Germline CDR1 is MDHEN and CDR2 is SYDVKM. The chain's CDR3 is CASSLGGQQETQYF. Here the CDR3 DNA reads TGTGCCAGCAGTTTAGGCGGACAGCAAGAGACCCAGTACTTC. Variable domain in full (rest from reference TRBV28 and TRBJ2-5): DVKVTQSSRYLVKRTGEKVFLECVQDMDHENMFWYRQDPGLGLRLIYFSYDVKMKEKGDIPEGYSVSREKKERFSLILESASTNQTSMYLCASSLGGQQETQYFGPGTRLLVL.

This rearrangement joins TRBV12-5 to TRBJ1-6; 7 nucleotides align to TRBD1. From germline, CDR1 is LGHNT and CDR2 FRNRAP. The CDR3 contains 16 residues. Trimming at V came to 6 bases and at J to 5 bases, leaving 10 bases not matched to a gene. CDR3 sequence reads: CASGRQGSLNNSPLHF. For the CDR3, the DNA is TGTGCTAGTGGGCGACAGGGCTCCCTGAATAATTCACCCCTCCACTTT.

The J gene is TRBJ2-5, the V gene TRBV29-1; TRBD1 aligns across 9 bases. The V gene's germline CDR1 is SQVTM and CDR2 ANQGSEA. The CDR3 is 14 residues long. Unmatched junction bases numbered 9, after V lost 7 bases and J lost 3 bases. CDR3 sequence (DNA): TGCAGCGGATACCCGGGACAGGGCAAAGAGACCCAGTACTTC. Amino acid sequence: CSGYPGQGKETQYF. The whole variable domain, remainder taken from reference TRBV29-1 and TRBJ2-5, is SAVISQKPSRDICQRGTSLTIQCQVDSQVTMMFWYRQQPGQSLTLIATANQGSEATYESGFVIDKFPISRPNLTFSTLTVSNMSPEDSSIYLCSGYPGQGKETQYFGPGTRLLVL.

This clone turned up a few times. This sequence joins TRBV27 and TRBJ2-7; TRBD1 matches at 8 bases. This CDR3 has 14 residues. Per germline, CDR1 MNHEY and CDR2 SMNVEV (reference sequence). V shed 6 bases and J 3 bases; nucleotides not matched to a gene: 7. The CDR3 DNA reads as TGTGCCAGCAGCCCGGGACAGGCCTTCTACGAGCAGTACTTC. Encoded protein: CASSPGQAFYEQYF.

The rearrangement uses TRBV10-2 and TRBJ2-6, with D unresolved. The V and J ends lost 4 bases and 0 bases respectively, with 7 bases between them. This CDR3 is built from 15 residues. Germline CDR1 WSHSY, CDR2 SAAADI. The CDR3 nucleotides read TGCGCCAGCAGTGTACCCGGCTCTGGGGCCAACGTCCTGACTTTC. Translation gives CASSVPGSGANVLTF.

The chain joins TRBV7-9 to TRBJ1-2; D not certain. Germline lookup yields CDR1 SEHNR and CDR2 FQNEAQ (reference sequence). CDR3 length: 12 residues. The CDR3 protein is CSSSGEAYGYTF. CDR3 bases: TGTTCCTCCTCCGGGGAGGCCTATGGCTACACCTTC.

This clone has just one count. CDR3 nucleotides: TGCGCCAGCAGCTCGGTTATGGGCACCACCGGGGAGCTGTTTTTT. The encoded protein is CASSSVMGTTGELFF. This chain joins TRBV5-1 and TRBJ2-2, with D hard to call. CDR1 SGHRS and CDR2 YFSETQ come from the germline V gene. V was clipped by 3 bases and J by 4 bases, with 13 bases between them. CDR3 size: 15 residues.

The chain links TRBV7-3 to TRBJ2-5; TRBD2 matches 9 bases. The CDR3 consists of 15 residues. With 3 bases clipped from V and 5 bases from J, the junction kept 7 bases outside the gene matches. The germline V gene encodes CDR1 SGHTA and CDR2 FQGTGA. The CDR3 sequence is CASSLGGRAIETQYF. Here the CDR3 DNA reads TGTGCCAGCAGCTTGGGCGGGAGGGCCATTGAGACCCAGTACTTC. Drawing the rest from reference TRBV7-3 and TRBJ2-5, the complete variable domain is GAGVSQTPSNKVTEKGKYVELRCDPISGHTALYWYRQSLGQGPEFLIYFQGTGAADDSGLPNDRFFAVRPEGSVSTLKIQRTERGDSAVYLCASSLGGRAIETQYFGPGTRLLVL.

This clone is a singleton in its sample. The chain employs TRBV18 and TRBJ2-6; D unclear. This CDR3 has 14 residues. Between the trimmed V and J ends, which lost 4 bases and 4 bases, there was a span of 8 bases. Germline CDR1 reads KGHSH; CDR2 reads LQKENI. CDR3 region: CASSQGAGANVLTF. Written as DNA, the CDR3 is TGTGCCAGCTCACAAGGAGCCGGGGCCAACGTCCTGACTTTC.

This clone was counted only a few times. The sample contains more than one DNA sequence encoding this CDR3. The chain employs TRBV29-1 and TRBJ2-1; D not resolved. The germline gives CDR1 SQVTM, CDR2 ANQGSEA. CDR3 length: 11 residues. Deletions cut 4 bases from V and 10 bases from J, with 11 bases between. CDR3 DNA sequence: TGCAGCGTTGTGTCCTTACTCGAGCAGTTCTTC. Translated: CSVVSLLEQFF.

A note on this clone: Other DNA sequences from this sample encode an identical CDR3 as well. This sequence joins TRBV30 and TRBJ2-1; TRBD2 matches 8 bases. This CDR3 has 15 amino acids. The ends lost 0 bases at V and 0 bases at J; junction bases unmatched: 1. Germline CDR1 is GTSNPN and CDR2 is SVGIG (reference sequence). CDR3 sequence (DNA): TGTGCCTGGAGTGTAAGCGGGAGCTCCTACAATGAGCAGTTCTTC. As protein: CAWSVSGSSYNEQFF.

J is TRBJ2-7 and V is TRBV30; 12 bases align to TRBD2. Germline-derived CDR1 and CDR2 are GTSNPN and SVGIG (reference sequence). The CDR3 loop spans 15 amino acids. The V and J ends lost 0 bases and 5 bases, in that order; junction bases with no gene match: 5. CDR3 region: CAWSVMTSGSNEQYF. DNA for the CDR3: TGTGCCTGGAGTGTAATGACTAGCGGGAGTAACGAGCAGTACTTC.

V usage is TRBV27 and J usage is TRBJ1-5, with unresolved D. V shed 8 bases and J shed 0 bases, with 11 bases lying between them. Looked up from germline, CDR1 is MNHEY and CDR2 is SMNVEV (reference sequence). The CDR3 is 14 residues long. In nucleotides, the CDR3 is TGTGCCAGCGCTAAAGAGAATAGCAATCAGCCCCAGCATTTT. Protein product: CASAKENSNQPQHF.

The chain is built from TRBV28 and TRBJ2-1; D may be TRBD2 (5 bases). Germline-derived CDR1 and CDR2 are MDHEN and SYDVKM. The CDR3 length is 17 residues. The V end lost 1 base, the J end lost 2 bases, and 15 bases lay between the germline ends. CDR3: CASSLYLDYTTYNEQFF. CDR3 in DNA: TGTGCCAGCAGTTTATATCTAGACTACACTACCTACAATGAGCAGTTCTTC.

This chain uses TRBV6-6 with TRBJ1-5; D might be TRBD1 (6 bases). The CDR3 covers 16 residues. Trimming shortened V by 6 bases and J by 3 bases, and 18 bases separated the two germline ends. CDR1 and CDR2 (germline): MNHNY, SVGAGI (reference sequence). The CDR3 DNA follows: TGTGCCAGCAGCTCCGGGACACTCAGAGACAATCAGCCCCAGCATTTT. It is translated as CASSSGTLRDNQPQHF.

The chain couples TRBV2 to TRBJ2-3, with 10 bases that match TRBD1. This CDR3 has 16 residues. CDR1 and CDR2 from the germline V gene are SNHLY and FYNNEI. J was trimmed by 1 base and V by 2 bases; bases with no gene match: 3. This chain's CDR3 is CASSEPGTGGTDTQYF. The CDR3 region has the DNA TGTGCCAGCAGTGAACCCGGGACAGGGGGCACAGATACGCAGTATTTT.

The V gene is TRBV6-1, the J gene TRBJ2-2; 7 bases agree with TRBD2. With V trimmed by 7 bases and J by 2 bases, 7 bases remained unmatched. CDR3 size: 15 residues. CDR1 is MNHNS and CDR2 is SASEGT in the germline V gene. The CDR3 spells CASTFLADNTGELFF. The CDR3 nucleotides are TGTGCCAGCACCTTCCTAGCGGATAACACCGGGGAGCTGTTTTTT.

The V gene is TRBV25-1, the J gene TRBJ2-1, with 11 bases fitting TRBD2. Germline V lookup: CDR1 MGHDK, CDR2 SYGVNS. Trimming removed 3 bases from V and 8 bases from J; junction bases left unmatched: 3. This CDR3 comprises 14 residues. The CDR3 region is CASSDSGRADEQFF. CDR3 sequence (DNA): TGTGCCAGCAGTGATAGCGGGAGGGCCGATGAGCAGTTCTTC.

This chain connects TRBV10-3 to TRBJ1-3; 9 nucleotides agree with TRBD1. J was trimmed by 3 bases and V by 5 bases; bases with no gene match: 5. This CDR3 has 15 amino acids. Germline V gives CDR1 ENHRY, CDR2 SYGVKD. CDR3 sequence: CAISPQGAGGNTIYF. As DNA, the CDR3 is TGTGCCATCAGTCCACAGGGGGCAGGTGGAAACACCATATATTTT.